This T cell receptor (beta chain) was captured by sequencing in a study of response to subunit inactivated influenza vaccine. Whole-study results and caveats: The authors suggested that few new T cells are recruited per seasonal influenza vaccination.

TCRdb re-called the RT-PCR reads with MiXCR, one entry per CDR3 protein. The repertoire holds under 550,000 distinct CDR3 sequences, with under 8.5% as singletons. In its sample, this clonotype was seen many times. The target antigen is unknown. The sequence was collected from a man between 45 and 75 years old who received an inactivated influenza vaccine. The source was PBMCs from blood, collected about 24 months after vaccination.

Here the CDR3 reads CSALGASGRLNTGELFF. In DNA, the CDR3 is TGCAGCGCCCTGGGGGCTAGCGGGAGGCTGAACACCGGGGAGCTGTTTTTT. The chain recombines TRBV29-1 with TRBJ2-2; 11 bases map to TRBD2. The CDR3 contains 17 residues. V lost 7 bases to trimming and J lost 1 base; unmatched junction nucleotides: 11. Germline V CDR1 and CDR2: SQVTM, ANQGSEA.